The rows below give T cell receptor beta chains drawn from one sample of a study of blood T cell repertoires in COVID-19. Assay used: immunoSEQ multiplex PCR; TCRdb lists only in-frame clones, some missing. The sample contains roughly 84,000 clones, over 70% of which appear only once. The sequenced sample was peripheral blood. Receptor source: a woman in her forties or fifties with acute or convalescent COVID-19. The CDR3 runs from the conserved cysteine through the conserved F or W. D genes are given only for firm matches. Rows may omit the clone size; those that give it use once, few, many or a size class.

CASSYGQGAQRATGELFF TGTGCCAGCAGCTATGGACAGGGGGCACAAAGAGCCACCGGGGAGCTGTTTTTT . TRBV7-2 TRBD1 TRBJ2-2
CASSSTGGNTGELFF TGTGCCAGCAGTTCTACAGGGGGGAACACCGGGGAGCTGTTTTTT . TRBV27 TRBD1 TRBJ2-2
CASSQSFNEDRGVVDEQFF TGTGCCAGCAGCCAATCTTTCAACGAGGACAGGGGAGTAGTAGATGAGCAGTTCTTC . TRBV4-2 TRBD1 TRBJ2-1
CASSGGTGNGYTF TGTGCCAGCAGTGGGGGGACAGGGAATGGCTACACCTTC . TRBV25-1 TRBD1 TRBJ1-2
CASSYSGLAETQYF TGTGCCAGCAGTTACTCGGGACTAGCAGAGACCCAGTACTTC . TRBV6-5 TRBD2 TRBJ2-5
CASSLSQGREAFF TGTGCCAGCAGCTTATCCCAGGGGCGGGAGGCTTTCTTT . TRBV7-2 . TRBJ1-1
CASSLGDSLPSSYNSPLHF TGTGCCAGCAGCTTAGGCGACAGCCTTCCTAGCTCCTATAATTCACCCCTCCACTTT . TRBV5-6 . TRBJ1-6
CASSPSSQYEAFF TGTGCCAGCTCACCAAGTAGCCAGTATGAAGCTTTCTTT . TRBV18 . TRBJ1-1
CASYARGQKRTEAFF TGTGCCAGTTACGCCAGGGGACAGAAGAGAACTGAAGCTTTCTTT . TRBV27 TRBD1 TRBJ1-1
CAISWTMSPNQPQHF TGTGCCATCAGCTGGACAATGTCCCCCAATCAGCCCCAGCATTTT . TRBV10-3 . TRBJ1-5
CASSQGPGQGNEKLFF TGTGCCAGCAGCCAAGGGCCGGGACAGGGTAATGAAAAACTGTTTTTT few TRBV4-2 TRBD1 TRBJ1-4
CASLEGGGYSPLHF TGTGCCAGCCTAGAGGGCGGAGGATATTCACCCCTCCACTTT . TRBV7-2 . TRBJ1-6
CASSHFGTPNTEAFF TGCGCCAGCAGCCACTTCGGGACACCGAACACTGAAGCTTTCTTT . TRBV4-1 . TRBJ1-1
CASSLGGQGDTDTQYF TGTGCCAGCAGCTTAGGGGGACAGGGGGACACAGATACGCAGTATTTT . TRBV7-8 TRBD1 TRBJ2-3
CASSLGGGTTQDTQYF TGTGCCAGCAGCTTAGGCGGGGGGACTACCCAAGATACGCAGTATTTT . TRBV7-2 TRBD2 TRBJ2-3
CSVSRRSSYEQYF TGCAGCGTTTCCCGGCGGTCTTCCTACGAGCAGTACTTC . TRBV29-1 . TRBJ2-7
CAFYSISNQPQHF TGTGCCTTCTACTCCATTAGCAATCAGCCCCAGCATTTT . TRBV30 . TRBJ1-5
CASGSQDRVYEQYF TGTGCCAGTGGATCCCAGGACAGGGTTTACGAGCAGTACTTC . TRBV19 TRBD1 TRBJ2-7
CASSSNLGVAGPSNEQFF TGTGCCAGCAGCTCCAACTTGGGAGTAGCGGGGCCAAGCAATGAGCAGTTCTTC . TRBV13 TRBD2 TRBJ2-1
CASSLSGGGYEQYF TGTGCCAGTAGTTTGAGCGGGGGCGGTTACGAGCAGTACTTC . TRBV19 TRBD2 TRBJ2-7
CASSERGQETQYF TGTGCCAGCAGCGAACGGGGTCAAGAGACCCAGTACTTC . TRBV9 . TRBJ2-5
CASSQGDFGYTF TGCGCCAGCAGCCAAGGCGACTTCGGCTACACCTTC few TRBV4-3 . TRBJ1-2
CASSPGGGDAGRYTF TGCGCCAGCAGCCCAGGGGGAGGAGATGCTGGGCGCTACACCTTC . TRBV5-1 TRBD1 TRBJ1-2
CASSGGQGGVYTF TGCGCCAGCAGCGGCGGACAGGGGGGTGTCTACACCTTC . TRBV5-1 TRBD1 TRBJ1-2
CASSPKTGMNTEAFF TGTGCCAGCAGTCCAAAGACAGGGATGAACACTGAAGCTTTCTTT . TRBV27 TRBD1 TRBJ1-1
CASSYLFTGGDGYTF TGTGCCAGCAGTTACCTATTCACAGGGGGCGATGGCTACACCTTC few TRBV6-2/TRBV6-3 TRBD1 TRBJ1-2
CASSLALAEAFF TGTGCCAGCAGTTTAGCGCTCGCGGAAGCTTTCTTT many TRBV12-3/TRBV12-4 . TRBJ1-1
CASTGLAETQYF TGCGCCAGCACCGGACTAGCAGAGACCCAGTACTTC . TRBV5-1 TRBD2 TRBJ2-5
CASISSGNTGELFF TGTGCCAGCATCTCGAGCGGGAACACCGGGGAGCTGTTTTTT . TRBV2 . TRBJ2-2
CASSLQGPNTEAFF TGTGCCAGCAGCCTACAGGGGCCTAACACTGAAGCTTTCTTT once TRBV7-9 TRBD1 TRBJ1-1
CASSYSHGSLHF TGTGCCAGCAGTTACTCTCACGGGTCCCTCCACTTT . TRBV6-2/TRBV6-3 . TRBJ1-6
CASQRAGGNTDTQYF TGTGCCAGTCAGAGGGCAGGGGGTAACACAGATACGCAGTATTTT . TRBV2 TRBD1 TRBJ2-3
CASTRGIIGGGYTF TGTGCCAGCACCCGAGGGATTATAGGAGGGGGCTACACCTTC . TRBV28 . TRBJ1-2
CASRRTGGTNEKLFF TGTGCCAGCAGGCGGACAGGGGGAACTAATGAAAAACTGTTTTTT . TRBV6-5 TRBD1 TRBJ1-4
CASSEAGGTEAFF TGTGCCAGCAGTGAGGCGGGGGGGACTGAAGCTTTCTTT . TRBV6-4 . TRBJ1-1